The clone carrying this TCR beta chain was counted a few times. The germline gene is not matched at one end of the junction; a read error may be the cause. The record originates from a study of cytomegalovirus exposure and HLA in healthy donors. The CDR3 contains 15 residues. Germline loops: CDR1 SSHAT, CDR2 FNYEAQ (reference sequence). Both 60 Vbeta primers and 13 Jbeta primers went into the PCR. Clones were read by immunoSEQ multiplex PCR, and TCRdb kept only the in-frame ones, dropping some. The sample has 45,000 to 55,000 clones; about 50% are singletons. The chain is built from TRBV7-7 and TRBJ2-3; 10 bases align to TRBD1. The sequence derives from a human donor in good health. The sequenced material came from PBMCs. This CDR3 is CASSLGQGDVHTQYF. In DNA form, the CDR3 reads TGTGCTAGCAGCTTAGGACAGGGGGACGTTCATACGCAGTATTTT.